Below, 26 T cell receptor beta chains from the same sample are listed, as sequenced in a study of beta chain features in type 1 diabetes. Study-level points and caveats: Within each of all four CD4+ subsets, Type 1 diabetes patients had TCRB CDR3s that were moderately but significantly shorter.

The authors reverse transcribed all of the isolated RNA, so sequencing captured expressed TCRB transcripts. Clones were read by immunoSEQ multiplex PCR, and TCRdb kept only the in-frame ones, dropping some. The sample shows hundreds of thousands of clones, 10% to 15% of them seen only once. Their antigens remain unidentified. The sequenced material came from naive CD4+ T cells from blood. These TCRs come from a woman between 18 and 30 years old with type 1 diabetes.

This clone came up a few times. The chain employs TRBV15 and TRBJ1-5; D uncertain. The CDR3 loop spans 13 amino acids. Looked up from germline, CDR1 is LNHNV and CDR2 is YYDKDF (reference sequence). The V end lost 8 bases, the J end lost 4 bases, and 12 bases lay between the germline ends. The CDR3 coding sequence is TGTGCCACCGCGTCACTAGGGAATCAGCCCCAGCATTTT. It translates to CATASLGNQPQHF.

The chain links TRBV7-9 to TRBJ2-7; TRBD2 might be the D (5 bases). Germline CDR1 SEHNR, CDR2 FQNEAQ (reference sequence). The CDR3 length is 12 residues. V gave up 4 bases and J gave up 3 bases, with 7 bases separating them. The CDR3 here is CASSSSGYEQYF. The CDR3 DNA sequence: TGTGCCAGCAGCTCCAGCGGCTACGAGCAGTACTTC.

The chain is built from TRBV11-2 and TRBJ1-1; a possible D gene is TRBD1 (5 bases). Germline CDR1 and CDR2: SGHAT and FQNNGV. CDR3 length: 13 amino acids. Trimming pared 5 bases from V and 1 base from J, leaving 8 bases between. DNA of the CDR3: TGTGCCAGCAGCCAAGACAGGAACACTGAAGCTTTCTTT. Amino acid sequence: CASSQDRNTEAFF. Variable domain in full (rest from reference TRBV11-2 and TRBJ1-1): EAGVAQSPRYKIIEKRQSVAFWCNPISGHATLYWYQQILGQGPKLLIQFQNNGVVDDSQLPKDRFSAERLKGVDSTLKIQPAKLEDSAVYLCASSQDRNTEAFFGQGTRLTVV.

The rearrangement joins TRBV5-4 to TRBJ1-5; 7 nucleotides line up with TRBD1. The trim removed 4 bases at V and 4 bases at J, leaving 2 bases unmatched. Germline CDR1 and CDR2: SGHNT and YYREEE (reference sequence). The CDR3 extends over 13 amino acids. The CDR3 nucleotides are TGTGCCAGCAGCGCGGGACAGAATCAGCCCCAGCATTTT. Translating it yields CASSAGQNQPQHF.

This clone was counted between two and nine times. CDR3 residues: CASENTGRAYEQYF. The CDR3 coding sequence is TGTGCCAGCGAAAACACAGGGAGGGCCTACGAGCAGTACTTC. V usage is TRBV25-1 and J usage is TRBJ2-7; D possibly corresponds to TRBD2 (7 bases). V gave up 8 bases and J gave up 2 bases, with 16 bases separating them. Germline CDR1 is MGHDK and CDR2 is SYGVNS. This CDR3 is built from 14 residues.

The sample holds a few counts of this clone. The rearrangement uses TRBV29-1 and TRBJ1-1, with TRBD1 as a possible D gene (5 bases). The germline CDR1 and CDR2 sequences are SQVTM and ANQGSEA. Trimming removed 6 bases at V and 6 bases at J, with 17 bases between. The CDR3 is made up of 13 amino acids. The CDR3 is CSVPSIWGAEAFF. The CDR3 DNA reads as TGCAGCGTCCCCTCGATCTGGGGGGCTGAAGCTTTCTTT.

This chain connects TRBV2 to TRBJ1-1; TRBD1 aligns across 9 bases. V was pared by 6 bases and J by 3 bases, with 5 bases of the junction left unmatched. Germline CDR1 is SNHLY and CDR2 is FYNNEI. The CDR3 spans 14 residues. The CDR3 protein is CASRGQGVDTEAFF. CDR3 coding DNA: TGTGCCAGCAGGGGACAGGGAGTAGACACTGAAGCTTTCTTT.

In its sample, this clone was seen a few times. Other DNA sequences within the sample encode an identical CDR3. This chain uses TRBV5-6 with TRBJ2-5; 11 bases are a match to TRBD2. The CDR3 totals 15 residues. Germline V gives CDR1 SGHDT, CDR2 YYEEEE. Losses at the gene ends were 2 bases for V and 2 bases for J; bases not matched to a gene: 2. The CDR3 sequence is CASSLVAGGQETQYF. CDR3 DNA: TGTGCCAGCAGCTTAGTAGCGGGGGGGCAAGAGACCCAGTACTTC.

There are a few counts of this clone. The CDR3 nucleotides are TGTGCCAGCAGCTTTGACCACAGATTCGGGGTGAACACTGAAGCTTTCTTT. Its protein is CASSFDHRFGVNTEAFF. The chain carries TRBV11-3 and TRBJ1-1; no definite D call. This CDR3 is 17 amino acids long. Per the germline V gene, CDR1 is SGHNT and CDR2 is YENEEA. V lost 3 bases and J 0 bases, leaving 17 bases between the germline ends.

This clone has a single count. The rearrangement joins TRBV19 to TRBJ1-4; 8 nucleotides align to TRBD1. The CDR3 covers 13 residues. Germline V lookup: CDR1 LNHDA, CDR2 SQIVND (reference sequence). The junction had 9 bases not matched to a gene; V was cut back by 10 bases and J by 8 bases. The CDR3 DNA is TGTGCCACCTCCGGGACAGGCCTAGAAAAACTGTTTTTT. Its protein is CATSGTGLEKLFF.

The rearrangement links TRBV18 to TRBJ2-5; possibly TRBD2 for D (6 bases). V shed 0 bases and J shed 7 bases, with 15 bases lying between them. Per germline, CDR1 KGHSH and CDR2 LQKENI. The CDR3 loop spans 15 amino acids. The CDR3 is CASSPPNRGMGTQYF. CDR3 nucleotides: TGTGCCAGCTCACCACCGAACCGGGGGATGGGGACCCAGTACTTC.

This clone was found once. This sequence joins TRBV14 and TRBJ2-3, with a possible D match to TRBD2 (5 bases). Trimming shortened V by 4 bases and J by 10 bases, and 21 bases separated the two germline ends. Germline lookup yields CDR1 SGHDN and CDR2 FVKESK. The CDR3 sequence is 15 residues long. The CDR3 sequence: CASSLRSGPWESQYF. CDR3 DNA sequence: TGTGCCAGCAGCCTGAGGAGCGGCCCTTGGGAATCGCAGTATTTT.

There are a few counts of this clone. V and J are TRBV18 and TRBJ2-7, with D possibly TRBD2 on 6 matching bases. CDR3 length: 17 amino acids. V was cut by 3 bases and J by 2 bases, with 20 bases left in between. CDR1 is KGHSH, CDR2 LQKENI, per germline. CDR3 in DNA: TGTGCCAGCTCACCGACTTTATTGGGACGGGGGACCTACGAGCAGTACTTC. Amino acid sequence: CASSPTLLGRGTYEQYF.

The chain uses TRBV15 and TRBJ2-7; no firm D call. Germline CDR1 and CDR2: LNHNV and YYDKDF (reference sequence). The ends were cut back, 5 bases at V and 1 base at J, with 12 bases in the middle. The CDR3 has 14 amino acids. The CDR3 DNA is TGTGCCACCAGCGCGACCCGCGGTTCCTACGAGCAGTACTTC. It yields the protein CATSATRGSYEQYF.

This clone was counted only a few times. This chain links TRBV14 with TRBJ1-2; TRBD1 might be the D (6 bases). This CDR3 spans 14 amino acids. V dropped 6 bases and J dropped 8 bases, with 19 bases sitting between them. Germline-derived CDR1 and CDR2 are SGHDN and FVKESK. The CDR3 here is CASRPLRGAQGYTF. The CDR3 nucleotides are TGTGCCAGCAGACCCCTCCGGGGGGCGCAGGGCTACACCTTC.

V and J are TRBV19 and TRBJ2-1, with 11 bases matching TRBD2. J lost 4 bases, V lost 9 bases, and 11 bases had no gene match. CDR1 is LNHDA and CDR2 is SQIVND in the germline V gene (reference sequence). The CDR3 covers 16 residues. DNA of the CDR3: TGTGCCAGCACCGAAACCGGGACTAGCGGATACAATGAGCAGTTCTTC. This codes for CASTETGTSGYNEQFF.

This clone showed up just a few times. The chain recombines TRBV9 with TRBJ2-3; 10 nucleotides agree with TRBD2. The V and J ends lost 0 bases and 5 bases, in that order; junction bases with no gene match: 9. The CDR3 extends over 17 amino acids. CDR1 SGDLS and CDR2 YYNGEE come from the germline V gene. The chain's CDR3 is CASSVGGSGGAQDTQYF. Written as DNA, the CDR3 is TGTGCCAGCAGCGTAGGAGGAAGCGGGGGGGCACAAGATACGCAGTATTTT.

This chain connects TRBV14 to TRBJ2-1; D perhaps matches TRBD2 (6 bases). CDR1 is SGHDN, CDR2 FVKESK, per germline. The CDR3 totals 14 residues. With 8 bases removed from V and 0 bases from J, the gap between germline ends came to 11 bases. The CDR3 nucleotides are TGTGCCAGCGCCGCTAGCGTCTCCTACAATGAGCAGTTCTTC. It is translated as CASAASVSYNEQFF.

Here the CDR3 reads CASSQGQNTEAFF. The CDR3 DNA reads as TGCGCCAGCAGCCAGGGACAGAACACTGAAGCTTTCTTT. The rearrangement links TRBV5-1 to TRBJ1-1; possible D gene TRBD1, 6 bases. Deletions cut 4 bases from V and 1 base from J, with 8 bases between. The CDR3 has 13 amino acids. Per germline, CDR1 SGHRS and CDR2 YFSETQ.

The J gene is TRBJ1-2, the V gene TRBV5-1, with 8 bases matching TRBD1. V gave up 2 bases and J gave up 2 bases; unmatched junction bases: 5. Germline CDR1 reads SGHRS; CDR2 reads YFSETQ. The CDR3 extends over 15 amino acids. CDR3 residues: CASSFGTGRNYGYTF. DNA of the CDR3: TGCGCCAGCAGCTTCGGGACAGGCAGAAACTATGGCTACACCTTC.

This clone has only a few counts. V and J are TRBV2 and TRBJ2-5; 7 bases map to TRBD1. Germline V gene lookup returns CDR1 SNHLY and CDR2 FYNNEI. V gave up 1 base and J gave up 5 bases; unmatched junction bases: 4. The CDR3 contains 14 residues. The CDR3: CASSEGQGGETQYF. The CDR3 nucleotides are TGTGCCAGCAGTGAAGGACAGGGCGGGGAGACCCAGTACTTC.

Worth noting for this clone: The same CDR3 also results from other DNA sequences found in this sample. The rearrangement uses TRBV5-4 and TRBJ2-5; TRBD2 agrees at 9 bases. CDR3 length: 15 residues. Germline CDR1 SGHNT, CDR2 YYREEE (reference sequence). Unmatched junction bases numbered 4, after V lost 0 bases and J lost 4 bases. The CDR3 sequence: CASSLVGSGGETQYF. The DNA of the CDR3 is TGTGCCAGCAGCTTGGTTGGTAGCGGGGGAGAGACCCAGTACTTC.

This clone showed up just a few times. This rearrangement joins TRBV7-7 to TRBJ1-4; TRBD1 aligns across 8 bases. Germline V gene sequence: CDR1 SSHAT, CDR2 FNYEAQ (reference sequence). Trimming at V came to 5 bases and at J to 8 bases, leaving 13 bases not matched to a gene. CDR3 length: 16 amino acids. The DNA of the CDR3 is TGTGCCAGCAGCCAACAGTCAGGGGGCTCTGGGGAAAAACTGTTTTTT. Translation: CASSQQSGGSGEKLFF. The variable domain in full, completed from reference TRBV7-7 and TRBJ1-4, reads GAGVSQSPRYKVTKRGQDVTLRCDPISSHATLYWYQQALGQGPEFLTYFNYEAQPDKSGLPSDRFSAERPEGSISTLTIQRTEQRDSAMYRCASSQQSGGSGEKLFFGSGTQLSVL.

The V gene is TRBV6-1, the J gene TRBJ1-2; D not certain. Trimming shortened V by 1 base and J by 3 bases, and 6 bases separated the two germline ends. Germline V lookup: CDR1 MNHNS, CDR2 SASEGT. The CDR3 extends over 13 amino acids. In nucleotides, the CDR3 is TGTGCCAGCAGTGAAGGGGCAGACTATGGCTACACCTTC. It codes for CASSEGADYGYTF.

The rearrangement links TRBV28 to TRBJ1-3; perhaps TRBD1 as D (6 bases). Trimming pared 2 bases from V and 1 base from J, leaving 12 bases between. Per germline, CDR1 MDHEN and CDR2 SYDVKM. CDR3 length: 16 amino acids. CDR3 sequence (DNA): TGTGCCAGCAGTTTACCCACAGGGTCATCTGGAAACACCATATATTTT. It specifies CASSLPTGSSGNTIYF.

This clone was counted only a few times. The gene calls are TRBV4-1 and TRBJ2-3, with D uncertain. CDR3 length equals 15 residues. V gave up 4 bases and J gave up 1 base, with 12 bases separating them. Germline V CDR1 and CDR2: MGHRA, YSYEKL. The CDR3, as DNA: TGCGCCAGCAGCCCTATGACGGGTGGCACAGATACGCAGTATTTT. Translated, it gives CASSPMTGGTDTQYF.